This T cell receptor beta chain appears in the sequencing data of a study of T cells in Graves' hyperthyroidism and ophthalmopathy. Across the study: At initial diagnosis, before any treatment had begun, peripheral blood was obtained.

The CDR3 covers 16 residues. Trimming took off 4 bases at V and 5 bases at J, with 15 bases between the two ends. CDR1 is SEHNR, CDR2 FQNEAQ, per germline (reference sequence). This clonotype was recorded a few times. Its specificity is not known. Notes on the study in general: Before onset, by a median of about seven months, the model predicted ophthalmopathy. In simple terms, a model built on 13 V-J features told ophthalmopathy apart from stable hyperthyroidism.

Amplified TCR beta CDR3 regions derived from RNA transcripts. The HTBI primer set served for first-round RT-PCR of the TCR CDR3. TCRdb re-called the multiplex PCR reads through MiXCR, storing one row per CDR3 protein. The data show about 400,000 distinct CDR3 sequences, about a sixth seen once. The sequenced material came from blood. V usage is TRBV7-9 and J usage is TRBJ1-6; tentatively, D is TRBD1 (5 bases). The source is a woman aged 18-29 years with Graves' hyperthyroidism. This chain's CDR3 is CASSSASGTNNSPLHF. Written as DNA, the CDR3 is TGTGCCAGCAGCTCGGCCTCCGGGACCAATAATTCACCCCTCCACTTT. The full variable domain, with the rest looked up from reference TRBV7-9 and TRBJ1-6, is DTGVSQNPRHKITKRGQNVTFRCDPISEHNRLYWYRQTLGQGPEFLTYFQNEAQLEKSRLLSDRFSAERPKGSFSTLEIQRTEQGDSAMYLCASSSASGTNNSPLHFGNGTRLTVT.